Following are 23 T cell receptor beta chains from one sample sequenced in a study of CD8+ T cells in alopecia areata. As for treatment: oral pan-JAK inhibitor, 5-10 mg twice daily. Following extraction, RNA underwent reverse transcription to cDNA, which served as the sequencing template. Assay: immunoSEQ multiplex PCR; the TCRdb copy retains only in-frame clones and omits some. The table has 170,000 or so clones, about 48% seen once. The sample here was CD8+ T cells sorted from blood, taken at week 24, from a patient treated with tofacitinib. The receptor set was obtained from a human donor with alopecia areata.

V usage is TRBV6-5 and J usage is TRBJ1-1; possible D gene TRBD1, 5 bases. Germline CDR1 is MNHEY and CDR2 is SVGAGI. Trimming stripped 0 bases from V and 0 bases from J, with 11 bases between. This CDR3 spans 16 amino acids. The CDR3 DNA is TGTGCCAGCAGTTACTCCATCGGGGGTTTGAACACTGAAGCTTTCTTT. Protein: CASSYSIGGLNTEAFF.

This clone has more than one count but fewer than ten. The V and J genes are TRBV10-3 and TRBJ2-2; 8 positions agree with TRBD1. The germline gives CDR1 ENHRY, CDR2 SYGVKD. The ends lost 8 bases at V and 1 base at J; junction bases unmatched: 6. The CDR3 has 15 amino acids. CDR3 protein: CAIPKTGENTGELFF. CDR3 DNA sequence: TGTGCCATCCCCAAGACAGGGGAGAACACCGGGGAGCTGTTTTTT.

The chain links TRBV7-9 to TRBJ2-3; 11 bases map to TRBD2. Germline V gives CDR1 SEHNR, CDR2 FQNEAQ (reference sequence). The junction had 4 bases not matched to a gene; V was cut back by 3 bases and J by 2 bases. CDR3 size: 16 residues. The CDR3 coding sequence is TGTGCCAGCAGCTTGGCTAGCGGGGGGACCACAGATACGCAGTATTTT. Amino acid sequence: CASSLASGGTTDTQYF.

This clone was found once. The chain employs TRBV13 and TRBJ2-5, with D hard to call. TRBJ2-7 explains the end of the DNA better; the J call may be wrong. The CDR3 is 13 amino acids. In germline, CDR1 is PRHDT, CDR2 FYEKMQ (reference sequence). As DNA, the CDR3 is TGTGCCAGCAGCTTGGGCCCCACCGACGAGCAGTACTTC. Its translation is CASSLGPTDEQYF.

V is TRBV6-5 and J is TRBJ2-3; 8 positions agree with TRBD2. Germline lookup yields CDR1 MNHEY and CDR2 SVGAGI. This CDR3 spans 15 amino acids. The J segment lost 2 bases and the V segment lost 3 bases, leaving 4 bases of the junction unmatched. The CDR3 sequence is CASSYSRGVTDTQYF. For the CDR3, the DNA is TGTGCCAGCAGTTATTCGCGGGGGGTCACAGATACGCAGTATTTT.

J is TRBJ2-1 and V is TRBV7-9; D is undetermined. The CDR3 runs to 13 residues. Germline V CDR1 and CDR2: SEHNR, FQNEAQ (reference sequence). Trimming took off 4 bases at V and 2 bases at J, with 6 bases between the two ends. The CDR3 region is CASSYSTYNEQFF. CDR3 DNA: TGTGCCAGCAGCTACTCAACCTACAATGAGCAGTTCTTC. Full variable domain (outside the CDR3, taken from reference TRBV7-9 and TRBJ2-1): DTGVSQNPRHKITKRGQNVTFRCDPISEHNRLYWYRQTLGQGPEFLTYFQNEAQLEKSRLLSDRFSAERPKGSFSTLEIQRTEQGDSAMYLCASSYSTYNEQFFGPGTRLTVL.

This clone has just a few counts. The chain uses TRBV7-9 and TRBJ1-5; no clear D gene. Trimming removed 8 bases from V and 9 bases from J, with 17 bases in between. Germline V CDR1 and CDR2: SEHNR, FQNEAQ (reference sequence). This CDR3 is built from 13 residues. The DNA of the CDR3 is TGTGCCAGCTCCGCGGGTGTGAAGTGGCCCCAGCATTTT. It yields the protein CASSAGVKWPQHF.

The genes are TRBV9 and TRBJ2-3, with a tentative D call TRBD1 (5 bases). The CDR3 is 14 amino acids. Trimming pared 1 base from V and 2 bases from J, leaving 8 bases between. Germline CDR1 SGDLS, CDR2 YYNGEE. DNA of the CDR3: TGTGCCAGCAGCGTACGACAGTTCACAGATACGCAGTATTTT. It is translated as CASSVRQFTDTQYF.

This clone was seen more than once but under ten times. J is TRBJ1-4 and V is TRBV18; D unclear. V was trimmed by 2 bases and J by 8 bases, leaving 18 bases between them. CDR3 length: 16 amino acids. The germline CDR1 and CDR2 sequences are KGHSH and LQKENI. Here the CDR3 DNA reads TGTGCCAGCTCACCAGGAACGTCGACCGGTTCAGAAAAACTGTTTTTT. Translating it yields CASSPGTSTGSEKLFF.

V is TRBV7-8 and J is TRBJ2-1; either TRBD1 or TRBD2 may supply D (5 bases each). Trimming removed 5 bases from V and 5 bases from J, with 10 bases in between. The CDR3 spans 13 residues. The germline gives CDR1 SGHVS, CDR2 FQNEAQ. The CDR3 DNA reads TGTGCCAGCAGCCCGGGACGCAACAATGAGCAGTTCTTC. Translating it yields CASSPGRNNEQFF. Full variable domain (missing parts from reference TRBV7-8 and TRBJ2-1): GAGVSQSPRYKVAKRGQDVALRCDPISGHVSLFWYQQALGQGPEFLTYFQNEAQLDKSGLPSDRFFAERPEGSVSTLKIQRTQQEDSAVYLCASSPGRNNEQFFGPGTRLTVL.

The chain is built from TRBV30 and TRBJ2-7; TRBD1 matches 8 bases. CDR1 is GTSNPN and CDR2 is SVGIG in the germline V gene (reference sequence). V shed 4 bases, J shed 7 bases, and the junction held 9 bases outside the gene matches. CDR3 size: 13 residues. The CDR3 is CAWTGSTGGEQYF. The CDR3 region has the DNA TGTGCCTGGACCGGGTCCACAGGGGGGGAGCAGTACTTC. Filled out from reference TRBV30 and TRBJ2-7, the complete variable domain reads SQTIHQWPATLVQPVGSPLSLECTVEGTSNPNLYWYRQAAGRGLQLLFYSVGIGQISSEVPQNLSASRPQDRQFILSSKKLLLSDSGFYLCAWTGSTGGEQYFGPGTRLTVT.

The V call is TRBV23-1, the J call TRBJ1-5; D call uncertain. TRBV23-1 is annotated as an ORF whose role is uncertain. The CDR3 runs to 16 residues. V lost 2 bases and J lost 3, with 14 bases in between. CDR3 in DNA: TGCGCCAGCAGTCAAAAAGGCCAGGACTCCAATCAGCCCCAGCATTTT. Translation gives CASSQKGQDSNQPQHF.

The chain is built from TRBV16 and TRBJ1-1; 7 bases are shared with TRBD1. V was pared by 5 bases and J by 14 bases, with 11 bases of the junction left unmatched. The CDR3 is 12 residues long. CDR1 is KGHSY, CDR2 FQNENV, per germline. CDR3 in DNA: TGTGCCAGCAGCGACGGGGGGACAGCGAGCTTCTTT. Translation: CASSDGGTASFF.

The V gene is TRBV19, the J gene TRBJ1-1, with D maybe TRBD1 (6 bases). Germline CDR1 is LNHDA and CDR2 is SQIVND (reference sequence). Trimming removed 3 bases from V and 1 base from J, with 12 bases in between. The CDR3 runs 15 residues. The chain's CDR3 is CASSISDSPNTEAFF. The DNA for the CDR3 is TGTGCCAGTAGTATTTCGGACAGCCCGAACACTGAAGCTTTCTTT.

V gene TRBV2 combines with J gene TRBJ2-7; no firm D call. The CDR3 covers 11 residues. The V and J ends lost 6 bases and 9 bases respectively, with 12 bases between them. Per germline, CDR1 SNHLY and CDR2 FYNNEI. The CDR3 loop reads CASSDVDAQYF. As DNA, the CDR3 is TGTGCCAGCAGCGACGTGGACGCGCAGTACTTC.

The V call is TRBV11-2, the J call TRBJ2-7; D perhaps matches TRBD2 (5 bases). Germline CDR1 and CDR2: SGHAT and FQNNGV. V was shortened by 7 bases and J by 7 bases, with 23 bases between the two germline ends. This CDR3 has 15 amino acids. The CDR3 nucleotides are TGTGCCAGCACCTATAAAGAGGGCTACCTGGGAGAGCAGTACTTC. Its protein is CASTYKEGYLGEQYF.

The table lists this clone with a few counts. The chain is built from TRBV7-2 and TRBJ2-4, with 12 bases that match TRBD1. The CDR3 covers 14 residues. CDR1 is SGHTA, CDR2 FQGNSA, per germline. J lost 8 bases, V lost 5 bases, and 4 bases had no gene match. The CDR3 reads CASSRDRGQDIQYF. The CDR3 DNA reads as TGTGCCAGCAGCCGGGACAGGGGGCAGGACATTCAGTACTTC.

This CDR3 is CAWSPGTGSEQYF. CDR3 bases: TGTGCCTGGAGTCCCGGGACAGGCTCCGAGCAGTACTTC. The V and J genes are TRBV30 and TRBJ2-7; 8 bases line up with TRBD1. CDR3 length: 13 residues. CDR1 is GTSNPN, CDR2 SVGIG, per germline (reference sequence). Unmatched junction bases numbered 6, after V lost 2 bases and J lost 6 bases.

This clone was seen a few times. The rearrangement joins TRBV13 to TRBJ2-7, with 8 nucleotides matching TRBD1. Trimming cost V 5 bases and J 5 bases; bases outside gene matches: 11. The CDR3 has 15 residues. Looked up from germline, CDR1 is PRHDT and CDR2 is FYEKMQ (reference sequence). The CDR3 loop reads CASSPQDRVPDEQYF. The CDR3 DNA sequence: TGTGCCAGCAGCCCCCAGGACAGGGTACCCGACGAGCAGTACTTC.

Turning to this clone: Other nucleotide sequences in the sample specify the same CDR3. The genes are TRBV6-6 and TRBJ1-5; no clear D gene. The germline V and J ends were trimmed by 2 bases and 4 bases, with 3 bases remaining between them. CDR3 length: 12 amino acids. CDR1 and CDR2 (germline): MNHNY, SVGAGI (reference sequence). In DNA form, the CDR3 reads TGTGCCAGCAGTTACCTGAATCAGCCCCAGCATTTT. Amino acid sequence: CASSYLNQPQHF.

V gene TRBV6-1 combines with J gene TRBJ2-7, with a weak D call TRBD1 (6 bases). CDR3 size: 15 residues. CDR1 is MNHNS and CDR2 is SASEGT in the germline V gene. The germline V and J ends were trimmed by 1 base and 2 bases, with 12 bases remaining between them. The CDR3 region is CASSEVGDRPYEQYF. The CDR3 DNA follows: TGTGCCAGCAGTGAAGTAGGAGACAGGCCCTACGAGCAGTACTTC.

The V and J genes are TRBV5-6 and TRBJ2-4, with unresolved D. The ends were cut back, 1 base at V and 0 bases at J, with 14 bases in the middle. The germline V gene encodes CDR1 SGHDT and CDR2 YYEEEE. The CDR3 loop spans 17 amino acids. The CDR3 reads CASSLLQDFIAKNIQYF. The CDR3 DNA reads as TGTGCCAGCAGCTTGTTACAAGACTTTATAGCCAAAAACATTCAGTACTTC.

The chain carries TRBV10-1 and TRBJ1-6, with D unresolved. Trimming shortened V by 3 bases and J by 7 bases, and 4 bases separated the two germline ends. Germline V gene data show CDR1 as WNHNN and CDR2 as SYGVQD (reference sequence). The CDR3 loop spans 12 amino acids. CDR3 in DNA: TGCGCCAGCAGTGATGGGAATTCACCCCTCCACTTT. As protein: CASSDGNSPLHF.